The clone carrying this T cell receptor beta chain was detected a few times. What it binds is unknown. Germline is not matched at one junction end, which may reflect a read error. These data belong to a study of cytomegalovirus exposure and HLA in healthy donors. As for the study in general: Of roughly 400 genotyped donors, more than 75% clustered with self-reported Caucasian donors.

This CDR3 comprises 15 residues. The V gene's germline CDR1 is MNHNY and CDR2 SVGAGI (reference sequence). The PCR used 60 Vbeta and 13 Jbeta primers. Data came from immunoSEQ multiplex PCR; TCRdb stores just in-frame clones and leaves some out. The table shows about 130,000 clones, with roughly 75% occurring only once. Study observations and caveats: Researchers reported from a later analysis that most CMV-associated TCR beta chains appeared HLA-restricted. Associated with cytomegalovirus, according to the listing, were 170 or so TCR beta chains. Generally TCR sequences proved uncommon, though certain public TCRs appeared in numerous donors.

The source is a man aged 30-40 years in good health and CMV-seropositive. The rearrangement joins TRBV6-6 to TRBJ2-7; a weak D match, TRBD1 (5 bases). Material: PBMCs. The CDR3 DNA reads as TGTGCCAGCAGTTACTCGACGGACAAGGCTCTACTGCAGGACTTC. Protein: CASSYSTDKALLQDF.